This T cell receptor (beta chain) was identified during a study of blood T cell repertoires in COVID-19. Overall study: COVID-19 samples collected from the United States, Italy and Spain covered acute and convalescent phases. The analysed material was cDNA or gDNA that came from T cells, B-cell-depleted T cells, or PBMCs.

The authors' processing: Reference gene primer amplification gave estimated nucleated cell counts. Here immunoSEQ multiplex PCR was the method, and the copy in TCRdb shows in-frame clones only, minus some. V and J calls and clone size come straight from that table; D and trimming were deduced from the DNA. The sample records some 100,000 clones, about four fifths being singletons. In its sample, this clone was seen a few times. Germline loops: CDR1 SGHRS, CDR2 YFSETQ. V was cut by 3 bases and J by 4 bases, with 7 bases left in between. This CDR3 spans 12 amino acids. The sample taken for sequencing was peripheral blood. The receptor was derived from a man aged 50 to 60 with active or convalescent COVID-19. This rearrangement joins TRBV5-1 to TRBJ1-2; D unresolved. The chain's CDR3 is CASSSSTYGYTF. The CDR3, as DNA: TGCGCCAGCAGCTCTAGTACCTATGGCTACACCTTC.